These T cell receptor beta chains were read from a single sample in a study of cytomegalovirus exposure and HLA in healthy donors. Libraries were prepared by immunoSEQ multiplex PCR; TCRdb keeps only in-frame clonotypes and omits some of them. The sample lists about 180,000 clones, around 80% occurring once. The sequencing input was PBMCs. The receptors come from a young woman in good health and CMV-seronegative. CDR3s include the opening cysteine and the closing phenylalanine or tryptophan. D genes are given only for firm matches. Expanded clones are given a class, and other clones once, few, many or no size at all.

TRBV30	NA	TRBJ1-2	TRBD1	CAWTVTGGSKGYTF	TGTGCCTGGACTGTAACAGGGGGGTCGAAGGGCTACACCTTC
TRBV19	NA	TRBJ1-2	NA	CASSMGGTYGYTF	TGTGCCAGTAGTATGGGCGGGACCTATGGCTACACCTTC
TRBV15	once	TRBJ1-6	TRBD1	CATSAFTGGLTPLHF	TGTGCCACCAGCGCCTTTACAGGGGGCCTAACACCCCTCCACTTT
TRBV5-4	NA	TRBJ2-3	NA	CASSRAGPTDTQYF	TGTGCCAGCAGCCGGGCGGGTCCAACTGATACGCAGTATTTT
TRBV4-2	NA	TRBJ2-1	TRBD2	CASSQELAGGYYNEQFF	TGTGCCAGCAGCCAGGAACTAGCGGGGGGTTACTACAATGAGCAGTTCTTC
TRBV30	NA	TRBJ1-6	NA	CAWSVLSDSLRDSPLHF	TGTGCCTGGAGTGTGCTATCGGACAGCCTCCGGGATTCACCCCTCCACTTT
TRBV5-4	NA	TRBJ2-1	NA	CASSLGGASSYNEQFF	TGTGCCAGCAGCTTGGGGGGCGCCAGCTCCTACAATGAGCAGTTCTTC
TRBV6-1	NA	TRBJ1-6	NA	CASKVPQAGNSPLHF	TGTGCCAGCAAGGTCCCACAGGCGGGAAATTCACCCCTCCACTTT
TRBV2	NA	TRBJ1-1	NA	CASSFGTFNTEAFF	TGTGCCAGCAGTTTCGGGACATTTAACACTGAAGCTTTCTTT
TRBV10-1	NA	TRBJ2-7	TRBD1	CASSGTGRREQYF	TGCGCCAGCAGCGGGACAGGACGCCGCGAGCAGTACTTC
TRBV7-8	NA	TRBJ2-7	TRBD2	CASNPTGLAGTVEQYF	TGTGCCAGCAACCCTACAGGCCTAGCGGGGACTGTCGAGCAGTACTTC
TRBV7-2	once	TRBJ2-5	NA	CASRPGAAIQETQYF	TGTGCCAGCAGGCCAGGGGCAGCAATCCAAGAGACCCAGTACTTC
TRBV6-1	NA	TRBJ2-7	TRBD1	CASTTGQGAYEQYF	TGTGCCAGCACCACCGGACAGGGGGCGTATGAGCAGTACTTC
TRBV7-9	NA	TRBJ2-5	NA	CASRELGVQETQYF	TGTGCCAGCAGGGAGTTAGGGGTTCAAGAGACCCAGTACTTC
TRBV18	NA	TRBJ2-3	NA	CATLEQFNTDTQYF	TGTGCCACCTTGGAGCAATTTAACACAGATACGCAGTATTTT
TRBV5-1	NA	TRBJ1-1	NA	CASSLTENTEAFF	TGCGCCAGCAGCCTAACAGAGAACACTGAAGCTTTCTTT
TRBV5-4	NA	TRBJ2-7	TRBD2	CASSPGLAETYEQYF	TGTGCCAGCAGCCCGGGACTAGCGGAAACCTACGAGCAGTACTTC
TRBV30	NA	TRBJ2-3	TRBD1	CAWSTGGTDTQYF	TGTGCCTGGAGTACAGGGGGCACAGATACGCAGTATTTT
TRBV5-4	once	TRBJ1-1	TRBD1	CASSLGWRGQAALNTEAFF	TGTGCCAGCAGCCTCGGGTGGAGGGGGCAGGCTGCTCTGAACACTGAAGCTTTCTTT
TRBV7-2	NA	TRBJ2-3	NA	CASSLVGGTTDTQYF	TGTGCCAGCAGCTTAGTTGGCGGAACCACAGATACGCAGTATTTT
TRBV2	few	TRBJ1-4	NA	CASMGRPGEKLFF	TGTGCCAGCATGGGGAGGCCAGGCGAAAAACTGTTTTTT
TRBV9	NA	TRBJ1-3	NA	CASSVGTTAGNTIYF	TGTGCCAGCAGCGTAGGAACGACAGCTGGAAACACCATATATTTT
TRBV19	NA	TRBJ2-1	NA	CASKGGLKYNEQFF	TGTGCCAGTAAGGGGGGGCTGAAATACAATGAGCAGTTCTTC